This passage covers 16 T cell receptor beta chains from one sample sequenced in a study of T cell responses to AZD1222 COVID-19 vaccine (dated by TCRdb to the early 2020s). The meaning of the sample's time point label: about 28 days (+/-7) after the second vaccine dose. Libraries were built with the immunoSEQ multiplex PCR assay. The clones in this table, taken by TCRdb from immuneACCESS, are in-frame only. Not every clone is retained; where verified, under half of the shortfall comes from an unresolved V gene, and the cause of the rest is unknown. The sample table contains 95,000 to 150,000 clones; only one count was recorded for about 90% of them. Together, the top ten hold more than 6% of the sample. The material sequenced was peripheral blood, taken 28 days after the second AZD1222 dose. These receptor sequences come from an adult who received the AZD1222 COVID-19 vaccine.

The gene calls are TRBV11-3 and TRBJ2-7, with 8 positions matching TRBD1. Unmatched junction bases numbered 5, after V lost 5 bases and J lost 2 bases. Germline CDR1 is SGHNT and CDR2 is YENEEA. This CDR3 has 14 residues. CDR3 sequence reads: CASSGGQAPYEQYF. For the CDR3, the DNA is TGTGCCAGCAGCGGGGGACAGGCCCCCTACGAGCAGTACTTC.

The V and J genes are TRBV7-9 and TRBJ1-1, with unresolved D. The V and J ends lost 5 bases and 1 base respectively, with 14 bases between them. Per the germline V gene, CDR1 is SEHNR and CDR2 is FQNEAQ (reference sequence). The CDR3 is made up of 15 amino acids. The CDR3 reads CASSRPGGENTEAFF. In nucleotides, the CDR3 is TGTGCCAGCAGCCGACCAGGCGGTGAGAACACTGAAGCTTTCTTT. Combining the CDR3 with reference TRBV7-9 and TRBJ1-1 gives the whole variable domain DTGVSQNPRHKITKRGQNVTFRCDPISEHNRLYWYRQTLGQGPEFLTYFQNEAQLEKSRLLSDRFSAERPKGSFSTLEIQRTEQGDSAMYLCASSRPGGENTEAFFGQGTRLTVV.

J is TRBJ1-3 and V is TRBV18; D remains ambiguous. Deletions cut 1 base from V and 4 bases from J, with 2 bases between. This CDR3 contains 12 residues. From germline, CDR1 is KGHSH and CDR2 LQKENI. CDR3 residues: CASSPQGNTIYF. The CDR3 nucleotides are TGTGCCAGCTCACCACAGGGAAACACCATATATTTT.

The rearrangement joins TRBV2 to TRBJ1-1; 9 nucleotides align to TRBD1. The ends lost 6 bases at V and 5 bases at J; junction bases unmatched: 10. Germline V gives CDR1 SNHLY, CDR2 FYNNEI. The CDR3 has 15 amino acids. Here the CDR3 reads CASSLLQGARTEAFF. The CDR3 nucleotides are TGTGCCAGCAGCCTCCTACAGGGGGCGAGAACTGAAGCTTTCTTT.

In this sample, this clone turned up a few times. CDR3 nucleotide sequence: TGTGCCAGCAGTCCAGCCCCAATTTTCACAATAAATATTTACGAGCAGTACTTC. Its protein is CASSPAPIFTINIYEQYF. This chain uses TRBV28 with TRBJ2-7; D unresolved. V was shortened by 5 bases and J by 4 bases, with 27 bases between the two germline ends. Per germline, CDR1 MDHEN and CDR2 SYDVKM. This CDR3 spans 18 amino acids. Combining the CDR3 with reference TRBV28 and TRBJ2-7 gives the whole variable domain DVKVTQSSRYLVKRTGEKVFLECVQDMDHENMFWYRQDPGLGLRLIYFSYDVKMKEKGDIPEGYSVSREKKERFSLILESASTNQTSMYLCASSPAPIFTINIYEQYFGPGTRLTVT.

The genes are TRBV19 and TRBJ2-3; TRBD2 matches at 12 bases. This CDR3 contains 18 residues. Trimming took 3 bases from V and 0 from J; bases not matched to a gene: 7. CDR1 and CDR2 from the germline V gene are LNHDA and SQIVND (reference sequence). In DNA, the CDR3 is TGTGCCAGTAGTATTTCTAGCGGGGGGGCCTCTAGCACAGATACGCAGTATTTT. Its translation is CASSISSGGASSTDTQYF. The entire variable domain, with the rest obtained from reference TRBV19 and TRBJ2-3, is as follows: DGGITQSPKYLFRKEGQNVTLSCEQNLNHDAMYWYRQDPGQGLRLIYYSQIVNDFQKGDIAEGYSVSREKKESFPLTVTSAQKNPTAFYLCASSISSGGASSTDTQYFGPGTRLTVL.

A single count supports this clone. The rearrangement joins TRBV7-9 to TRBJ2-1, with 8 nucleotides matching TRBD1. The V gene end was trimmed by 2 bases and the J gene end by 7 bases; junction bases not matched to a gene: 10. Germline loops: CDR1 SEHNR, CDR2 FQNEAQ (reference sequence). The CDR3 contains 16 residues. CDR3 DNA sequence: TGTGCCAGCAGCTTATTGACCCGGGACAGGCTAAATGAGCAGTTCTTC. Its translation: CASSLLTRDRLNEQFF.

J is TRBJ1-2 and V is TRBV28; weak D call: TRBD1 (6 bases). The V gene's germline CDR1 is MDHEN and CDR2 SYDVKM. V was shortened by 3 bases and J by 3 bases, with 11 bases between the two germline ends. This CDR3 region has 14 residues. The CDR3 loop is CASSFLGADYGYTF. The CDR3 coding sequence is TGTGCCAGCAGTTTCTTGGGGGCAGACTATGGCTACACCTTC.

The chain joins TRBV7-9 to TRBJ1-2; 12 nucleotides agree with TRBD1. CDR3 length: 14 residues. Germline-derived CDR1 and CDR2 are SEHNR and FQNEAQ (reference sequence). Losses at the gene ends were 2 bases for V and 8 bases for J; bases not matched to a gene: 3. As DNA, the CDR3 is TGTGCCAGCAGCTTACCGGGACAGGGGGCAGGCTACACCTTC. It encodes CASSLPGQGAGYTF.

DNA for the CDR3: TGTGCCAGCGGGCAGAAAAACTACGAGCAGTACTTC. Residues: CASGQKNYEQYF. This chain joins TRBV6-6 and TRBJ2-7; the D is unclear. V was clipped by 8 bases and J by 3 bases, with 11 bases between them. Germline CDR1 is MNHNY and CDR2 is SVGAGI (reference sequence). This CDR3 has 12 amino acids.

The chain couples TRBV2 to TRBJ1-1, with 9 bases matching TRBD1. V was pared by 4 bases and J by 6 bases, with 3 bases of the junction left unmatched. The CDR3 loop spans 13 amino acids. The germline V gene encodes CDR1 SNHLY and CDR2 FYNNEI. In DNA form, the CDR3 reads TGTGCCAGCAGTGTCCGACAGGGGGCTGAAGCTTTCTTT. It translates to CASSVRQGAEAFF.

The chain recombines TRBV3-1 (or the pseudogene TRBV3-2) with TRBJ1-6; perhaps TRBD1 as D (6 bases). V was clipped by 4 bases and J by 10 bases, with 11 bases between them. CDR1 LGHDT and CDR2 YNNKEL come from the germline V gene (reference sequence). This CDR3 has 13 residues. The CDR3 DNA reads as TGTGCCAGCAGCCGAGACAGGTACTCACCCCTCCACTTT. This sequence encodes CASSRDRYSPLHF.

This chain connects TRBV5-4 to TRBJ1-2, with TRBD1 identical over 9 bases. With 1 base clipped from V and 7 bases from J, the junction kept 5 bases outside the gene matches. CDR1 is SGHNT, CDR2 YYREEE, per germline (reference sequence). The CDR3 extends over 14 amino acids. The CDR3 nucleotides read TGTGCCAGCAGCTTGAACAGGGGGCTCAGTGGCTACACCTTC. Translation: CASSLNRGLSGYTF. Looking up the rest from reference TRBV5-4 and TRBJ1-2 gives the full variable domain: ETGVTQSPTHLIKTRGQQVTLRCSSQSGHNTVSWYQQALGQGPQFIFQYYREEENGRGNFPPRFSGLQFPNYSSELNVNALELDDSALYLCASSLNRGLSGYTFGSGTRLTVV.

The rearrangement joins TRBV2 to TRBJ1-6; weak D call: TRBD1 (6 bases). CDR3 length equals 13 residues. Germline CDR1 is SNHLY and CDR2 is FYNNEI. With 6 bases removed from V and 6 bases from J, the gap between germline ends came to 9 bases. The CDR3 reads CASSNRANSPLHF. The CDR3 DNA follows: TGTGCCAGCAGCAACAGGGCTAATTCACCCCTCCACTTT. Drawing the rest from reference TRBV2 and TRBJ1-6, the complete variable domain is EPEVTQTPSHQVTQMGQEVILRCVPISNHLYFYWYRQILGQKVEFLVSFYNNEISEKSEIFDDQFSVERPDGSNFTLKIRSTKLEDSAMYFCASSNRANSPLHFGNGTRLTVT.

This clone was counted between two and nine times. J is TRBJ2-2 and V is TRBV27, with D possibly being TRBD1 or TRBD2 (6 bases each). The ends were cut back, 7 bases at V and 2 bases at J, with 14 bases in the middle. This CDR3 region has 15 residues. Germline values: CDR1 MNHEY, CDR2 SMNVEV (reference sequence). The CDR3 nucleotides are TGTGCCAGCAAGGGGGGCCTAGTAAACACCGGGGAGCTGTTTTTT. It yields the protein CASKGGLVNTGELFF.

The chain links TRBV28 to TRBJ2-3; tentative D call: TRBD1 (5 bases). There are 14 residues in the CDR3. V was pared by 0 bases and J by 5 bases, with 9 bases between. Per the germline V gene, CDR1 is MDHEN and CDR2 is SYDVKM. The CDR3 DNA reads as TGTGCCAGCAGTTTATGGGGGCGTAGAGATACGCAGTATTTT. Encoded protein: CASSLWGRRDTQYF.